This paragraph covers one TCR beta chain sequence. What it binds is not known. TCRdb re-analysed the reads in MiXCR, keeping a single row per CDR3 protein. The data contain about 220,000 distinct CDR3 sequences, 30% to 45% of them singletons. The data stem from a study of T cell repertoires in cytomegalovirus infection. The overall study: CMV epitopes in the study were HLA-C-restricted (recently identified) and HLA-B-restricted (well studied). Public TCR beta signatures indicated both CMV infection and matching HLA type.

The germline V gene has CDR1 MGHRA and CDR2 YSYEKL. This CDR3 has 14 residues. V was shortened by 1 base and J by 5 bases, with 12 bases between the two germline ends. The chain recombines TRBV4-1 with TRBJ2-7; perhaps D is TRBD1 or TRBD2 (6 bases each). The clonotype comes from a human donor in good health (CMV status not recorded). Some clones in this sample may be carry-over from other donors' samples. Here the sequenced sample was CD8+ T cells from cultured PBMCs, taken from culture after CMV antigen stimulation. The CDR3 is CASSQGGGIDEQYF. CDR3 nucleotide sequence: TGCGCCAGCAGCCAAGGAGGGGGGATTGACGAGCAGTACTTC.